A selection of T cell receptor beta chains follows, all from one sample in a study of long-term antiretroviral therapy in people with HIV. Method: immunoSEQ multiplex PCR; TCRdb's copy keeps in-frame clones and lacks some. The sample carries some 20,000 clones, roughly 84% recorded once. This material consisted of unsorted PBMCs, taken 0.9 years after starting antiretroviral therapy. These receptors all come from a man aged 18 to 30 with HIV. Both conserved end residues are part of each CDR3. The order of the fields is D gene, J gene, clone size, V gene, CDR3 length, CDR3 DNA, CDR3 protein. A D gene is named only where the DNA matches it firmly. Clone size is stated in some rows and not others, as once, few, many or a class when expanded.

d_call: .; j_call: TRBJ1-2; clone_size: few; v_call: TRBV18; cdr3_length: 13; cdr3_nt: TGTGCCAGCTCACGGACTGACGGCTATGGCTACACCTTC; cdr3_aa: CASSRTDGYGYTF
d_call: .; j_call: TRBJ1-2; clone_size: .; v_call: TRBV4-1; cdr3_length: 15; cdr3_nt: TGCGCCAGCAGCCAAGAATCCACGGGACTGGCTGGCTACACCTTC; cdr3_aa: CASSQESTGLAGYTF
d_call: .; j_call: TRBJ2-1; clone_size: .; v_call: TRBV5-1; cdr3_length: 17; cdr3_nt: TGCGCCAGCAGCTTGGTCGTCGGAGTGGGCGGATTGGTGGAGCAGTTCTTC; cdr3_aa: CASSLVVGVGGLVEQFF
d_call: .; j_call: TRBJ2-1; clone_size: once; v_call: TRBV6-6; cdr3_length: 15; cdr3_nt: TGTGCCAGCAGTTCGACGGAGCGTACCCCGGATGAGCAGTTCTTC; cdr3_aa: CASSSTERTPDEQFF
d_call: .; j_call: TRBJ2-1; clone_size: once; v_call: TRBV2; cdr3_length: 11; cdr3_nt: TGTGCCAGCAGTGTGGACACGGAGCAGTTCTTC; cdr3_aa: CASSVDTEQFF
d_call: .; j_call: TRBJ1-2; clone_size: .; v_call: TRBV7-9; cdr3_length: 15; cdr3_nt: TGTGCCAGCAGCTTGGACTTGACAGCTAACTATGGCTACACCTTC; cdr3_aa: CASSLDLTANYGYTF
d_call: TRBD1; j_call: TRBJ2-2; clone_size: .; v_call: TRBV5-5; cdr3_length: 18; cdr3_nt: TGTGCCAGCAGCCTTGGGGGCCGACAGGGAAAGGGGACCGGGGAGCTGTTTTTT; cdr3_aa: CASSLGGRQGKGTGELFF
d_call: .; j_call: TRBJ1-2; clone_size: .; v_call: TRBV28; cdr3_length: 15; cdr3_nt: TGTGCCAGCAGCCCCCCCAGGGTTGGCGTTTATGGCTACACCTTC; cdr3_aa: CASSPPRVGVYGYTF
d_call: TRBD1; j_call: TRBJ1-3; clone_size: .; v_call: TRBV7-9; cdr3_length: 15; cdr3_nt: TGTGCCAGCAGACCGAAGGACAGGCTGGGAAACACCATATATTTT; cdr3_aa: CASRPKDRLGNTIYF
d_call: .; j_call: TRBJ1-6; clone_size: .; v_call: TRBV11-2; cdr3_length: 13; cdr3_nt: TGTGCCAGCAGCTTAGGCGGAGATTCCACCCTCCACTTT; cdr3_aa: CASSLGGDSTLHF
d_call: .; j_call: TRBJ1-2; clone_size: .; v_call: TRBV2; cdr3_length: 11; cdr3_nt: TGTGCAATCAGGGGAAGCTATGGCTACACCTTC; cdr3_aa: CAIRGSYGYTF
d_call: TRBD1; j_call: TRBJ1-1; clone_size: .; v_call: TRBV5-1; cdr3_length: 14; cdr3_nt: TGCGCCAGCAGCCCGACAGGGTACACGACTGAAGCTTTCTTT; cdr3_aa: CASSPTGYTTEAFF
d_call: TRBD1; j_call: TRBJ2-5; clone_size: .; v_call: TRBV4-1; cdr3_length: 13; cdr3_nt: TGCGCCAGCAGCCCCCCAGGGGGTGAGACCCAGTACTTC; cdr3_aa: CASSPPGGETQYF
d_call: .; j_call: TRBJ2-2; clone_size: few; v_call: TRBV25-1; cdr3_length: 17; cdr3_nt: TGTGCCAGCAGTGAATTCAGTACAGACACCTCGTCGGGGGAGCTGTTTTTT; cdr3_aa: CASSEFSTDTSSGELFF
d_call: TRBD2; j_call: TRBJ2-3; clone_size: .; v_call: TRBV5-4; cdr3_length: 16; cdr3_nt: TGTGCCAGCAGGCGACTAGCGGGGGAGGGCACAGATACGCAGTATTTT; cdr3_aa: CASRRLAGEGTDTQYF
d_call: .; j_call: TRBJ1-5; clone_size: .; v_call: TRBV7-2; cdr3_length: 13; cdr3_nt: TGTGCCAGCAGCCTTATAGCCAATCAGCCCCAGCATTTT; cdr3_aa: CASSLIANQPQHF
d_call: TRBD1; j_call: TRBJ2-1; clone_size: .; v_call: TRBV7-3; cdr3_length: 16; cdr3_nt: TGTGCCAGCAGCTCTACCGGACAGGGCTCCTACAATGAGCAGTTCTTC; cdr3_aa: CASSSTGQGSYNEQFF
d_call: TRBD1; j_call: TRBJ2-2; clone_size: .; v_call: TRBV7-9; cdr3_length: 18; cdr3_nt: TGTGCCAGCAGCCTTTCCTCGGGACGGGACAGGGTAGCCGGGGAGCTGTTTTTT; cdr3_aa: CASSLSSGRDRVAGELFF
d_call: .; j_call: TRBJ2-2; clone_size: .; v_call: TRBV10-1; cdr3_length: 13; cdr3_nt: TGCGCCAGCAGTGTGTCCTCCACCGGGGAGCTGTTTTTT; cdr3_aa: CASSVSSTGELFF
d_call: .; j_call: TRBJ2-1; clone_size: .; v_call: TRBV5-1; cdr3_length: 13; cdr3_nt: TGCGCCAGCAGCTTAGGGATATACAATGAGCAGTTCTTC; cdr3_aa: CASSLGIYNEQFF
d_call: .; j_call: TRBJ1-6; clone_size: few; v_call: TRBV5-4; cdr3_length: 15; cdr3_nt: TGTGCCAGCAGCTTGTGGGGACATAATAATTCACCCCTCCACTTT; cdr3_aa: CASSLWGHNNSPLHF
d_call: .; j_call: TRBJ2-5; clone_size: .; v_call: TRBV5-6; cdr3_length: 13; cdr3_nt: TGTGCCAGCAGCTTGGGACTACAAGAGACCCAGTACTTC; cdr3_aa: CASSLGLQETQYF
d_call: TRBD1; j_call: TRBJ2-1; clone_size: .; v_call: TRBV28; cdr3_length: 14; cdr3_nt: TGTGCCAGCAGTTCGCCCTACAGGGGCAATGAGCAGTTCTTC; cdr3_aa: CASSSPYRGNEQFF
d_call: TRBD1; j_call: TRBJ1-2; clone_size: few; v_call: TRBV5-6; cdr3_length: 17; cdr3_nt: TGTGCCAGCAGCTCCCGGGACAGAATCCCATGGGACTATGGCTACACCTTC; cdr3_aa: CASSSRDRIPWDYGYTF
d_call: .; j_call: TRBJ1-4; clone_size: .; v_call: TRBV4-2; cdr3_length: 15; cdr3_nt: TGTGCCAGCAGCCAGGACATGCGAGGGAGTGAAAAACTGTTTTTT; cdr3_aa: CASSQDMRGSEKLFF
d_call: .; j_call: TRBJ1-5; clone_size: once; v_call: TRBV7-9; cdr3_length: 13; cdr3_nt: TGTGCCAGCAGCTTATCGGGCAATCAGCCCCAGCATTTT; cdr3_aa: CASSLSGNQPQHF
d_call: TRBD1; j_call: TRBJ2-1; clone_size: .; v_call: TRBV13; cdr3_length: 13; cdr3_nt: TGTGCCAGCAGCTCCAGACAGGGCCATGAGCAGTTCTTC; cdr3_aa: CASSSRQGHEQFF
d_call: .; j_call: TRBJ1-2; clone_size: .; v_call: TRBV7-2; cdr3_length: 14; cdr3_nt: TGTGCCAGCAGCTTAGGCTCAGGGAATGGAGGCTACACCTTC; cdr3_aa: CASSLGSGNGGYTF
d_call: .; j_call: TRBJ2-7; clone_size: few; v_call: TRBV28; cdr3_length: 14; cdr3_nt: TGTGCCAGCAGCGGTCGGGGGCTAGGCTACGAGCAGTACTTC; cdr3_aa: CASSGRGLGYEQYF